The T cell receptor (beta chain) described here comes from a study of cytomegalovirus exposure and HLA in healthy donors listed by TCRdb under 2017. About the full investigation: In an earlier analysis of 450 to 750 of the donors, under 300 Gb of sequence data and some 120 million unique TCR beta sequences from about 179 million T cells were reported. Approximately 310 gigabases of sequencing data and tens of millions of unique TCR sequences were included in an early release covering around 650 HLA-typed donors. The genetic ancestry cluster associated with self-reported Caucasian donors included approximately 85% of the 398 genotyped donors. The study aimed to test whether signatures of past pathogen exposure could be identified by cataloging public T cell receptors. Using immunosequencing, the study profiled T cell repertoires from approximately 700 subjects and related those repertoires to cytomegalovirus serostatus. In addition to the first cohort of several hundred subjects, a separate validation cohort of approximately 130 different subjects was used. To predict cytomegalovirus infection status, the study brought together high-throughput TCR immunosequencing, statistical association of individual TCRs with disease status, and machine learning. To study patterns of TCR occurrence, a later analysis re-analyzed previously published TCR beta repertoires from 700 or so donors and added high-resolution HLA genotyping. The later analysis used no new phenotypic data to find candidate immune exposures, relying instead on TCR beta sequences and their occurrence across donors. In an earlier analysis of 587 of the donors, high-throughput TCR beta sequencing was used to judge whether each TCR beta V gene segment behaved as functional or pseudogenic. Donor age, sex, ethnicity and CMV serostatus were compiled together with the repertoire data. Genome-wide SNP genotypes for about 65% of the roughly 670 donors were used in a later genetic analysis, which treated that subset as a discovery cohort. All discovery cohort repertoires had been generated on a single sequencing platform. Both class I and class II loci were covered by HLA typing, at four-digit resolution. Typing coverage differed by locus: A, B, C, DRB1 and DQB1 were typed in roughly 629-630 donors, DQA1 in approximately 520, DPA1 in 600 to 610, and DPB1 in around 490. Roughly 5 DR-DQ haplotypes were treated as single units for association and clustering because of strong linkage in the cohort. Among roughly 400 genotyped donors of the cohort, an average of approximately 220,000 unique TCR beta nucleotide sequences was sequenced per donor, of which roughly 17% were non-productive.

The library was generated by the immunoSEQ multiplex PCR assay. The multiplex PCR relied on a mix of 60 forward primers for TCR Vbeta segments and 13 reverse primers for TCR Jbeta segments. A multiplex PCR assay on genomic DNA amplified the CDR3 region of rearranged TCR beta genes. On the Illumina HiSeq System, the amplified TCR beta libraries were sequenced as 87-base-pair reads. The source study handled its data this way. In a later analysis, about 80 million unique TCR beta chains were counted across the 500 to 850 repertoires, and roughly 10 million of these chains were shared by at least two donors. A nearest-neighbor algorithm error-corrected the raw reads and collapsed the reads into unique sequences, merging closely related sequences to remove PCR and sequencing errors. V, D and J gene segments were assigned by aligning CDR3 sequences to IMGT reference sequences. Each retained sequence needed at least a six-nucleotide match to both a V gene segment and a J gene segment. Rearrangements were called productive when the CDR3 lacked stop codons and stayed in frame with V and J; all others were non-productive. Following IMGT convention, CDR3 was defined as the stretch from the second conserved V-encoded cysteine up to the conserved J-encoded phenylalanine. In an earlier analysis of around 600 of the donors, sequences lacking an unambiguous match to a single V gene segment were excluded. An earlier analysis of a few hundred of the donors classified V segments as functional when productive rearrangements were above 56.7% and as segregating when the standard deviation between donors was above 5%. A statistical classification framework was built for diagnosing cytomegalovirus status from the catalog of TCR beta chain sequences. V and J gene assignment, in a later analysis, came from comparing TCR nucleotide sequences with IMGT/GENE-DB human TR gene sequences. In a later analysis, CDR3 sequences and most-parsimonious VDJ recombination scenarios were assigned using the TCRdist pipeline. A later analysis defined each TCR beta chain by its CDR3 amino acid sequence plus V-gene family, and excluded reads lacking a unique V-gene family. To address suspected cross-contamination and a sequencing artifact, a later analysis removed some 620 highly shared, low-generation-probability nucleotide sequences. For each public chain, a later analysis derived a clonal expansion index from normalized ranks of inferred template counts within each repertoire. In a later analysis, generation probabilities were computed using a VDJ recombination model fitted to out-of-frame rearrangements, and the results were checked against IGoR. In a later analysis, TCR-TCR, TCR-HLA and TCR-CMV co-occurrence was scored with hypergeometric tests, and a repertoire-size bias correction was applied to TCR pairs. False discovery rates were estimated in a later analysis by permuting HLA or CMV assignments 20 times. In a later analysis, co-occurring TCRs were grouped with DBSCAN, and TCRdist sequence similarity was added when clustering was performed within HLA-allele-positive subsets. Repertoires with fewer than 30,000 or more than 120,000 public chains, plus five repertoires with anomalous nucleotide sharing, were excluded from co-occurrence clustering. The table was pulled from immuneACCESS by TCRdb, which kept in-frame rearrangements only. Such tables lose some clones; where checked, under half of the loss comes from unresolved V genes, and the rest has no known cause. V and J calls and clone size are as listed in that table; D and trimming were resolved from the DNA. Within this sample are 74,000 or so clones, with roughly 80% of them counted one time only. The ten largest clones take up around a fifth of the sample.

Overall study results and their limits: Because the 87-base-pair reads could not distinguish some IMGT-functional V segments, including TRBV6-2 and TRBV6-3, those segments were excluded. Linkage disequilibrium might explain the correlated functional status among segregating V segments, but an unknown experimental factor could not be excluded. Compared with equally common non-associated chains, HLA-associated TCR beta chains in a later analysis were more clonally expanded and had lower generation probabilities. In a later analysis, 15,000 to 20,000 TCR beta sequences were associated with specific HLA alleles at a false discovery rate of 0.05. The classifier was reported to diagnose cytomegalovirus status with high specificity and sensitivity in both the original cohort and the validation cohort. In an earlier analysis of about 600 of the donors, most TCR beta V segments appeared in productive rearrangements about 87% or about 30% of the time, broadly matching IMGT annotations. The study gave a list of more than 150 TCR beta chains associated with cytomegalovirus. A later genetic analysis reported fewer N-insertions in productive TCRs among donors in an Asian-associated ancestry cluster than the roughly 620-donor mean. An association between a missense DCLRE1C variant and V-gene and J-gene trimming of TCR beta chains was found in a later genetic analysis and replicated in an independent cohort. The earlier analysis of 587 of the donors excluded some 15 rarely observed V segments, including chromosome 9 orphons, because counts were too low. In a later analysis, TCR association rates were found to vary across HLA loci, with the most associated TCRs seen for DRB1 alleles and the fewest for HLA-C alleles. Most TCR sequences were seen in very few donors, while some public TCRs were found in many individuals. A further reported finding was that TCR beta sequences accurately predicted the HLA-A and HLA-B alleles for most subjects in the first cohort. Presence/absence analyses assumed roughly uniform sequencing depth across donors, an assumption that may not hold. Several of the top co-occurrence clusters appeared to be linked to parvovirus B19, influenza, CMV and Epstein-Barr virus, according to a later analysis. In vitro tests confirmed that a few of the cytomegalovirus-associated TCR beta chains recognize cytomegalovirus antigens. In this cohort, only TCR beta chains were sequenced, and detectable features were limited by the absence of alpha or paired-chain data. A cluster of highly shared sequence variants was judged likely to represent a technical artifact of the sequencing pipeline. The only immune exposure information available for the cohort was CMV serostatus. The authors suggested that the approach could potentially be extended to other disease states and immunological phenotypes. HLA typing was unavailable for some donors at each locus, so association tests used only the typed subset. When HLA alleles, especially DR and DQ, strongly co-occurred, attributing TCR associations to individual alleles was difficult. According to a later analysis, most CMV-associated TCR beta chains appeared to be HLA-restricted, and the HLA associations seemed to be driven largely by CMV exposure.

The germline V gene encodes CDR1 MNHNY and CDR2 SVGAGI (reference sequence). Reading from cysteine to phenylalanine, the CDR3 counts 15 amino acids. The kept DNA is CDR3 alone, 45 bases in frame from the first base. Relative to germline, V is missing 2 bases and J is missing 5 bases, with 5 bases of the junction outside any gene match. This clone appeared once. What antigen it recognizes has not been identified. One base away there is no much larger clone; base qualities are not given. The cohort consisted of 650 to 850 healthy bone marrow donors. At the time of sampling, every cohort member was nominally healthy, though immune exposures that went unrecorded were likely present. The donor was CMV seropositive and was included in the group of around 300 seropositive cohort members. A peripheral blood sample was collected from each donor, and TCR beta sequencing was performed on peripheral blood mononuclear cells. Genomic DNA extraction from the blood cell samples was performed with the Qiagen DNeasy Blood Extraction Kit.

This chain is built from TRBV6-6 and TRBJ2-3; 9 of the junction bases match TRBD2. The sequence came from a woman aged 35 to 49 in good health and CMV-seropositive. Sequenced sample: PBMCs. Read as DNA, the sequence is TGTGCCAGCAGTTACGCGCGGGGGGGCGGAGATACGCAGTATTTT. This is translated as CASSYARGGGDTQYF.